The 28 T cell receptor beta chains listed next were all sequenced from one sample in a study of T cell responses to AZD1222 COVID-19 vaccine. Generated by immunoSEQ multiplex PCR, the TCRdb table keeps only in-frame clones and is missing some. The table has about 100,000 clones, 87% seen once. This specimen was peripheral blood, taken on day 0 of AZD1222 vaccination. The source is an adult in good health.

This clone has a handful of counts. The chain uses TRBV7-2 and TRBJ1-2; 10 bases line up with TRBD1. Germline V gene lookup returns CDR1 SGHTA and CDR2 FQGNSA. V gave up 6 bases and J gave up 6 bases; unmatched junction bases: 4. The CDR3 sequence is 13 residues long. Here the CDR3 DNA reads TGTGCCAGCAGGCGGGGGACAGGGGATGGCTACACCTTC. This sequence encodes CASRRGTGDGYTF.

The rearrangement uses TRBV7-2 and TRBJ2-1, with TRBD2 matching 15 bases. CDR1 SGHTA and CDR2 FQGNSA come from the germline V gene. The CDR3 extends over 16 amino acids. J was trimmed by 10 bases and V by 2 bases; bases with no gene match: 6. CDR3 region: CASSLRTSGGAGEQFF. Here the CDR3 DNA reads TGTGCCAGCAGCTTACGGACTAGCGGGGGGGCGGGCGAGCAGTTCTTC.

The table lists this clone with a count of one. This rearrangement joins TRBV5-8 to TRBJ1-2; D remains ambiguous. Germline CDR1 SGHTS, CDR2 YDEGEE. Between the trimmed V and J ends, which lost 0 bases and 5 bases, there was a span of 11 bases. This CDR3 comprises 14 residues. As DNA, the CDR3 is TGTGCCAGCAGCTTGGCCGGGCCCCCGTATGGCTACACCTTC. This translates into CASSLAGPPYGYTF.

The chain is built from TRBV2 and TRBJ2-3; D may be TRBD1 (6 bases). Trimming pared 5 bases from V and 5 bases from J, leaving 14 bases between. The CDR3 has 14 residues. Germline CDR1 SNHLY, CDR2 FYNNEI. The CDR3: CASSLQGKGDTQYF. The CDR3 region has the DNA TGTGCCAGCAGTCTTCAGGGGAAGGGAGATACGCAGTATTTT.

The V and J genes are TRBV19 and TRBJ1-6; TRBD1 is a possible D gene (6 bases). The CDR3 has 14 residues. V dropped 6 bases and J dropped 10 bases, with 16 bases sitting between them. Germline CDR1 and CDR2: LNHDA and SQIVND (reference sequence). The CDR3 bases are TGTGCCAGTAGCCCGACAGGAGGTGGCTCACCCCTCCACTTT. It is translated as CASSPTGGGSPLHF.

V and J are TRBV19 and TRBJ2-2; D remains ambiguous. Germline lookup yields CDR1 LNHDA and CDR2 SQIVND (reference sequence). There are 15 residues in the CDR3. V lost 1 base and J lost 4, with 10 bases in between. This chain's CDR3 is CASSIGMVGTGELFF. The CDR3, as DNA: TGTGCCAGTAGTATAGGGATGGTTGGCACCGGGGAGCTGTTTTTT.

This chain connects TRBV27 to TRBJ2-7, with D tentatively TRBD1 (5 bases). Germline V gene data show CDR1 as MNHEY and CDR2 as SMNVEV (reference sequence). The CDR3 runs 14 residues. The V end was cut by 3 bases, the J end by 2 bases, with 11 bases between. The CDR3 coding sequence is TGTGCCAGCAGTTTCTCTCAGGGTCCCTACGAGCAGTACTTC. It translates to CASSFSQGPYEQYF.

The genes are TRBV19 and TRBJ1-1; D is unresolved. Germline CDR1 LNHDA, CDR2 SQIVND (reference sequence). V was trimmed by 6 bases and J by 10 bases, leaving 15 bases between them. The CDR3 is 12 amino acids. DNA for the CDR3: TGTGCCAGTAGCATCGGAGGGTTGGTAGCTTTCTTT. It encodes CASSIGGLVAFF.

The rearrangement joins TRBV5-1 to TRBJ1-2; the D gene is possibly TRBD1 (6 bases). There are 16 residues in the CDR3. The germline V gene has CDR1 SGHRS and CDR2 YFSETQ. V dropped 4 bases and J dropped 1 base, with 17 bases sitting between them. As DNA, the CDR3 is TGCGCCAGCAGCCTGGACAGTACCGCGGGTAACTATGGCTACACCTTC. Its protein product is CASSLDSTAGNYGYTF.

V and J are TRBV5-1 and TRBJ2-5; D possibly corresponds to TRBD1 (6 bases). Germline assignment: CDR1 SGHRS and CDR2 YFSETQ. The CDR3 runs 14 residues. Trimming pared 0 bases from V and 1 base from J, leaving 7 bases between. The CDR3 DNA follows: TGCGCCAGCAGCTTGGGACAGGTCCAAGAGACCCAGTACTTC. It codes for CASSLGQVQETQYF.

The chain has TRBV11-2 and TRBJ2-1, with D unresolved. The CDR3 sequence is 15 residues long. CDR1 and CDR2 (germline): SGHAT, FQNNGV. V was shortened by 6 bases and J by 5 bases, with 17 bases between the two germline ends. The CDR3 nucleotides are TGTGCCAGCAGTCCCACAAACGTTCAGAACAATGAGCAGTTCTTC. It is translated as CASSPTNVQNNEQFF. The whole variable domain, filled in from reference TRBV11-2 and TRBJ2-1, reads EAGVAQSPRYKIIEKRQSVAFWCNPISGHATLYWYQQILGQGPKLLIQFQNNGVVDDSQLPKDRFSAERLKGVDSTLKIQPAKLEDSAVYLCASSPTNVQNNEQFFGPGTRLTVL.

The rearrangement joins TRBV27 to TRBJ1-1; D gene unclear. The germline CDR1 and CDR2 sequences are MNHEY and SMNVEV (reference sequence). With 1 base removed from V and 3 bases from J, the gap between germline ends came to 15 bases. CDR3 length: 16 amino acids. CDR3 nucleotides: TGTGCCAGCAGTTTATATCCCCCAGTGAAATACACTGAAGCTTTCTTT. It translates to CASSLYPPVKYTEAFF.

The V call is TRBV7-2, the J call TRBJ1-5; D is possibly TRBD1 (5 bases). Germline V gives CDR1 SGHTA, CDR2 FQGNSA. V lost 2 bases to trimming and J lost 1 base, with 9 bases between them. The CDR3 covers 15 residues. CDR3 region: CASSLSRDSNQPQHF. CDR3 bases: TGTGCCAGCAGCTTATCCCGGGACAGCAATCAGCCCCAGCATTTT.

The V gene is TRBV7-9, the J gene TRBJ1-1; D uncertain. Trimming took 3 bases from V and 10 from J, leaving 12 bases between them. The CDR3 covers 12 residues. Germline CDR1 is SEHNR and CDR2 is FQNEAQ (reference sequence). In nucleotides, the CDR3 is TGTGCCAGCAGCTTCTGGGAGGGTGGAGCTTTCTTT. Protein product: CASSFWEGGAFF.

This clone was recorded only once. This chain joins TRBV5-1 and TRBJ2-1; tentative D call: TRBD2 (5 bases). V was trimmed by 3 bases and J by 8 bases, leaving 18 bases between them. Per germline, CDR1 SGHRS and CDR2 YFSETQ. The CDR3 consists of 15 residues. The CDR3: CASSSRGGVLDEQFF. The CDR3 DNA reads TGCGCCAGCAGCTCGAGAGGAGGAGTGTTAGATGAGCAGTTCTTC.

This rearrangement joins TRBV19 to TRBJ1-5, with D maybe TRBD1 (5 bases). The CDR3 contains 15 residues. Germline CDR1 reads LNHDA; CDR2 reads SQIVND (reference sequence). V lost 6 bases to trimming and J lost 0 bases, with 12 bases between them. CDR3 sequence reads: CASSFTGDSNQPQHF. The CDR3 nucleotides read TGTGCCAGTAGCTTTACAGGAGATAGCAATCAGCCCCAGCATTTT.

The chain joins TRBV7-2 to TRBJ2-7; D remains unclear. The CDR3 length is 13 residues. Germline CDR1 is SGHTA and CDR2 is FQGNSA. The germline V and J ends were trimmed by 5 bases and 6 bases, with 14 bases remaining between them. In DNA, the CDR3 is TGTGCCAGCAGCCTGGCCCGGGCTCTCGAGCAGTACTTC. Its protein product is CASSLARALEQYF.

This chain links TRBV5-1 with TRBJ1-3; TRBD1 is a possible D gene (6 bases). The CDR3 has 15 residues. V lost 0 bases and J lost 4, with 11 bases in between. The germline CDR1 and CDR2 sequences are SGHRS and YFSETQ. CDR3 region: CASSLEWGQGNTIYF. CDR3 DNA: TGCGCCAGCAGCTTGGAGTGGGGGCAAGGAAACACCATATATTTT.

The chain is built from TRBV10-3 and TRBJ2-7; D uncertain. Between the trimmed V and J ends, which lost 8 bases and 6 bases, there was a span of 17 bases. CDR3 length: 13 amino acids. The V gene's germline CDR1 is ENHRY and CDR2 SYGVKD. The CDR3 is CAIQLAASREQYF. CDR3 DNA sequence: TGTGCCATCCAACTCGCCGCTTCTCGCGAGCAGTACTTC.

V usage is TRBV7-9 and J usage is TRBJ2-7; D unresolved. This CDR3 is 13 amino acids long. The germline V and J ends were trimmed by 0 bases and 3 bases, with 6 bases remaining between them. CDR1 and CDR2 (germline): SEHNR, FQNEAQ (reference sequence). The chain's CDR3 is CASSLAKDYEQYF. As DNA, the CDR3 is TGTGCCAGCAGCTTAGCGAAGGACTACGAGCAGTACTTC.

The J gene is TRBJ1-3, the V gene TRBV7-2; the D gene is possibly TRBD1 (6 bases). The CDR3 sequence is 13 residues long. V dropped 3 bases and J dropped 4 bases, with 7 bases sitting between them. Germline V CDR1 and CDR2: SGHTA, FQGNSA. DNA of the CDR3: TGTGCCAGCAGCTTCACAGGGGGAAACACCATATATTTT. Protein product: CASSFTGGNTIYF.

The chain combines TRBV13 with TRBJ1-2, with D possibly matching TRBD1 (6 bases). Trimming stripped 0 bases from V and 5 bases from J, with 7 bases between. Germline CDR1 reads PRHDT; CDR2 reads FYEKMQ (reference sequence). This CDR3 has 13 residues. The CDR3, as DNA: TGTGCCAGCAGCTTAGGGGACAGATATGGCTACACCTTC. Translated, it gives CASSLGDRYGYTF.

This rearrangement joins TRBV11-2 to TRBJ2-3; D is unresolved. Germline CDR1 is SGHAT and CDR2 is FQNNGV. V lost 6 bases to trimming and J lost 6 bases, with 16 bases between them. The length of the CDR3 is 14 residues. CDR3 protein: CASSPTFSEDTQYF. CDR3 DNA: TGTGCCAGCAGTCCCACCTTTTCTGAGGATACGCAGTATTTT.

The genes are TRBV2 and TRBJ2-1; no definite D call. The V and J ends lost 2 bases and 14 bases respectively, with 10 bases between them. The CDR3 covers 11 residues. The V gene's germline CDR1 is SNHLY and CDR2 FYNNEI. CDR3 protein: CASSETGTEFF. As DNA, the CDR3 is TGTGCCAGCAGTGAAACGGGTACGGAGTTCTTC.

Comments on this clone: No DNA is shown, since the ends of the CDR3 on it are uncertain; the CDR3 is the one TCRdb lists. The gene calls are TRBV7-2 and TRBJ1-2. The germline gives CDR1 SGHTA, CDR2 FQGNSA. A total of 15 residues make up the CDR3, ends included. This CDR3 reads CASSTTLVGGGAVTF.

The genes are TRBV29-1 and TRBJ1-5; 8 nucleotides line up with TRBD1. Germline V gene lookup returns CDR1 SQVTM and CDR2 ANQGSEA. Trimming took 6 bases from V and 3 from J; bases not matched to a gene: 4. The CDR3 loop spans 13 amino acids. The CDR3 reads CSVTGGDNQPQHF. The CDR3 DNA follows: TGCAGCGTAACAGGGGGAGACAATCAGCCCCAGCATTTT. The variable domain in full, completed from reference TRBV29-1 and TRBJ1-5, reads SAVISQKPSRDICQRGTSLTIQCQVDSQVTMMFWYRQQPGQSLTLIATANQGSEATYESGFVIDKFPISRPNLTFSTLTVSNMSPEDSSIYLCSVTGGDNQPQHFGDGTRLSIL.

This rearrangement joins TRBV6-1 to TRBJ1-3, with D uncertain. CDR3 length: 16 amino acids. Germline CDR1 MNHNS, CDR2 SASEGT. Trimming removed 2 bases at V and 0 bases at J, with 11 bases between. The CDR3 spells CASSERPGDSGNTIYF. CDR3 sequence (DNA): TGTGCCAGCAGTGAACGGCCAGGAGACTCTGGAAACACCATATATTTT.

The chain carries TRBV5-6 and TRBJ1-2; D call uncertain. CDR1 and CDR2 (germline): SGHDT, YYEEEE. Trimming removed 5 bases from V and 8 bases from J, with 19 bases in between. The CDR3 loop spans 14 amino acids. This CDR3 reads CASRWRALIGGYTF. The CDR3 coding sequence is TGTGCCAGCAGGTGGCGGGCCCTAATAGGGGGCTACACCTTC.